This TCR beta chain is drawn from a study of blood T cell repertoires in COVID-19. In the study overall: Samples of COVID-19 (acute and convalescent) were obtained from the United States, Italy and Spain.

Seattle-derived patients entered the study during active infection and were followed longitudinally. CDR3 length: 17 residues. CDR1 and CDR2 (germline): SEHNR, FQNEAQ (reference sequence). The trim removed 3 bases at V and 0 bases at J, leaving 5 bases unmatched. In the authors' methods: Reference gene primer amplification gave nucleated cell count estimates. This table comes from immunoSEQ multiplex PCR, and its TCRdb copy is limited to in-frame clones, with some not included. D and trimming were read from the DNA, whereas the V and J calls and clone size are those reported in that table. The sample lists roughly 330,000 clones, 87% occurring once.

The receptor comes from a man aged 30-40 years with COVID-19, enrolled during active disease. The rearrangement links TRBV7-9 to TRBJ2-2, with 9 positions matching TRBD1. Sample: peripheral blood. The chain's CDR3 is CASSFAQGAANTGELFF. Here the CDR3 DNA reads TGTGCCAGCAGCTTCGCACAGGGGGCAGCGAACACCGGGGAGCTGTTTTTT.